These T cell receptor beta chains were read from a single sample in a study of T cell responses to AZD1222 COVID-19 vaccine. Produced via immunoSEQ multiplex PCR; TCRdb's table is partial and in-frame only. The sample records some 100,000 clones, about 86% being singletons. The specimen comprised peripheral blood, sampled on day 0 of AZD1222 vaccination. Every receptor here comes from an adult in good health. The CDR3 runs from the conserved cysteine through the conserved F or W. The D gene is left open where the match is weak. Clone size is shown for a subset of rows, as once, few, many or a class of expanded clone.

TRBJ2-1 16 - - TRBV5-8 CASTPREGGPGNEQFF TGTGCCAGCACCCCCCGCGAGGGGGGCCCAGGAAATGAGCAGTTCTTC
TRBJ1-2 16 TRBD1 - TRBV5-6 CASSPGTGSLGYGYTF TGTGCCAGCAGCCCTGGGACAGGGTCCCTTGGCTATGGCTACACCTTC
TRBJ1-3 15 - - TRBV9 CASSVVGVSGNTIYF TGTGCCAGCAGCGTCGTGGGGGTCTCTGGAAACACCATATATTTT
TRBJ2-7 14 - - TRBV3-1/TRBV3-2 CASSRGSSGYEQYF TGTGCCAGCAGCCGAGGGTCGTCAGGGTACGAGCAGTACTTC
TRBJ1-6 14 - - TRBV19 CASSMAGINSPLHF TGTGCCAGTAGTATGGCAGGGATAAATTCACCCCTCCACTTT
TRBJ2-2 15 - - TRBV4-3 CASSQDSVPTGELFF TGCGCCAGCAGCCAAGATTCGGTCCCCACCGGGGAGCTGTTTTTT
TRBJ2-7 17 - many TRBV5-1 CASSPQTGVPITYEQYF TGCGCCAGCAGCCCGCAGACGGGGGTACCCATCACCTACGAGCAGTACTTC
TRBJ1-2 15 - - TRBV9 CASSVDDLSSYGYTF TGTGCCAGCAGCGTAGACGACCTTTCAAGTTATGGCTACACCTTC
TRBJ1-5 15 - - TRBV6-5 CASSLSKGGSQPQHF TGTGCCAGCTCTTTGTCAAAAGGGGGAAGTCAGCCCCAGCATTTT
TRBJ1-5 14 - - TRBV27 CASSPGTPNQPQHF TGTGCCAGCAGTCCAGGGACACCCAATCAGCCCCAGCATTTT
TRBJ2-7 15 TRBD2 once TRBV7-9 CATKRASGGPYEQYF TGTGCCACCAAAAGGGCTAGCGGGGGTCCCTACGAGCAGTACTTC
TRBJ1-6 17 TRBD1 - TRBV28 CASSLSQGASGNSPLHF TGTGCCAGCAGTTTGTCACAGGGGGCATCGGGCAATTCACCCCTCCACTTT
TRBJ2-3 15 TRBD2 - TRBV6-6 CASSKRGDSTDTQYF TGTGCCAGCAGTAAGCGGGGGGATTCCACAGATACGCAGTATTTT
TRBJ1-2 14 TRBD1 - TRBV19 CASRVQGTYYGYTF TGTGCCAGTAGGGTACAGGGGACTTACTATGGCTACACCTTC
TRBJ1-1 13 - - TRBV19 CASRPGRRTEAFF TGTGCCAGTAGGCCGGGCAGAAGGACTGAAGCTTTCTTT
TRBJ1-5 14 - - TRBV19 CASSALQGNQPQHF TGTGCCAGTAGTGCCTTGCAGGGCAATCAGCCCCAGCATTTT
TRBJ1-6 14 - - TRBV7-8 CASSVRPQNSPLHF TGTGCCAGCAGCGTAAGACCTCAGAATTCACCCCTCCACTTT
TRBJ1-2 14 TRBD1 - TRBV7-2 CASSPRTGSYGYTF TGTGCCAGCAGCCCAAGGACAGGGTCGTATGGCTACACCTTC
TRBJ1-5 15 - - TRBV18 CASSPTTGRDQPQHF TGTGCCAGCTCACCAACGACAGGCCGGGATCAGCCCCAGCATTTT
TRBJ1-5 13 TRBD1 - TRBV7-2 CASSQQGNQPQHF TGTGCCAGCAGCCAACAGGGGAATCAGCCCCAGCATTTT
TRBJ2-3 17 - - TRBV5-1 CASSTSGTPIFTDTQYF TGCGCCAGCAGCACCTCCGGGACACCGATTTTCACAGATACGCAGTATTTT
TRBJ2-7 14 - - TRBV27 CASSLKWQTYEQYF TGTGCCAGCAGTTTAAAGTGGCAGACCTACGAGCAGTACTTC
TRBJ2-7 14 - - TRBV7-2 CASSLVAYTYEQYF TGTGCCAGCAGCTTAGTCGCGTATACCTACGAGCAGTACTTC
TRBJ2-7 15 - - TRBV5-5 CASSLEPGRNYEQYF TGTGCCAGCAGCTTGGAGCCAGGGAGGAACTACGAGCAGTACTTC
TRBJ1-1 15 - - TRBV19 CASSRVGGGGTEAFF TGTGCCAGTAGCCGGGTCGGAGGGGGTGGCACTGAAGCTTTCTTT
TRBJ2-2 17 TRBD1 - TRBV18 CASSPVQGAPSTGELFF TGTGCCAGCTCACCAGTCCAGGGGGCGCCTAGCACCGGGGAGCTGTTTTTT
TRBJ1-4 15 TRBD1 - TRBV2 CASSDGTGSDEKLFF TGTGCCAGCAGCGATGGGACAGGGTCGGATGAAAAACTGTTTTTT
TRBJ2-5 14 - - TRBV6-2/TRBV6-3 CASSYIAAQETQYF TGTGCCAGCAGTTACATTGCAGCACAAGAGACCCAGTACTTC
TRBJ1-4 14 - - TRBV6-6 CASSWGRRLEKLFF TGTGCCAGCAGTTGGGGGCGGCGGCTTGAAAAACTGTTTTTT
TRBJ2-5 12 - - TRBV5-1 CASSSDLETQYF TGCGCCAGCAGCTCCGATTTAGAGACCCAGTACTTC
TRBJ1-2 15 - - TRBV3-1/TRBV3-2 CASSQDREGIYGYTF TGTGCCAGCAGCCAAGATAGGGAGGGGATCTATGGCTACACCTTC
TRBJ1-2 16 - - TRBV24-1 CATSDPAGTHNYGYTF TGTGCCACCAGTGACCCAGCGGGGACTCATAACTATGGCTACACCTTC
TRBJ1-5 15 - - TRBV19 CASSTQTGIDQPQHF TGTGCCAGTAGTACCCAAACAGGGATCGATCAGCCCCAGCATTTT
TRBJ1-4 14 - - TRBV7-8 CASSLRRGGEKLFF TGTGCCAGCAGCCTGAGGAGGGGAGGTGAAAAACTGTTTTTT
TRBJ1-1 14 - - TRBV6-2/TRBV6-3 CASSPYLPGTEAFF TGTGCCAGCAGCCCCTACTTGCCTGGGACTGAAGCTTTCTTT